This T cell receptor beta chain was identified in a study of beta chain features in type 1 diabetes. Of the isolated RNA, all was reverse transcribed, and so the sequenced material was expressed TCRB transcripts. Method: immunoSEQ multiplex PCR; TCRdb's copy keeps in-frame clones and lacks some. The data show 95,000 to 110,000 clones, under 30% seen once. General study findings and limits: In all four CD4+ subsets, TCRB CDR3 length was significantly, moderately reduced in type 1 diabetes.

V dropped 7 bases and J dropped 12; count of bases not matched to a gene: 11. The CDR3 sequence is 13 residues long. Germline V lookup: CDR1 MDHEN, CDR2 SYDVKM. On this clone itself: What it binds is unknown.

The genes are TRBV28 and TRBJ1-5, with 8 bases matching TRBD1. Material for sequencing was central memory CD4+ T cells from blood. This sequence was found in a young woman with type 1 diabetes. In DNA form, the CDR3 reads TGTGCCAGCACCGATCTCCAGGGGGCGGGCCAGCATTTT. This gives the protein CASTDLQGAGQHF.